One sample yielded the 30 T cell receptor beta chains listed below, sequenced in a study of Graves' ophthalmopathy and Graves' hyperthyroidism. The study amplified TCR beta CDR3 regions using RNA transcripts. The first round was an RT-PCR with HTBI primers, and the second round was a multiplex PCR. A single record per CDR3 protein comes from TCRdb applying MiXCR to the multiplex PCR reads. This sample has more than 1,000,000 distinct CDR3 sequences, with roughly 35% found just once. Input material: peripheral blood or thyroid tissue (not recorded which). Receptor source: an adult man with Graves' hyperthyroidism.

This chain uses TRBV7-3 with TRBJ2-2; 13 bases match TRBD2. Germline CDR1 SGHTA, CDR2 FQGTGA. This CDR3 region has 18 residues. V was clipped by 5 bases and J by 4 bases; unmatched bases: 10. As DNA, the CDR3 is TGTGCCAGCAGCCCAGGACTAGCGGGAGTAGCGAGCACCGGGGAGCTGTTTTTT. Encoded protein: CASSPGLAGVASTGELFF.

This clonotype was counted ten times or more. This chain links TRBV20-1 with TRBJ1-4; 7 bases map to TRBD1. V shed 5 bases and J 9 bases; nucleotides not matched to a gene: 9. The germline CDR1 and CDR2 sequences are DFQATT and SNEGSKA (reference sequence). CDR3 length: 13 amino acids. The chain's CDR3 is CSAFAGTDKKLFF. Here the CDR3 DNA reads TGCAGTGCTTTTGCCGGGACAGACAAAAAACTGTTTTTT.

This clonotype showed up just a few times. V usage is TRBV2 and J usage is TRBJ2-7; D is perhaps TRBD1 (6 bases). Germline lookup yields CDR1 SNHLY and CDR2 FYNNEI. The V end lost 6 bases, the J end lost 3 bases, and 18 bases lay between the germline ends. The CDR3 is 15 residues long. As DNA, the CDR3 is TGTGCCAGCAGCCCTGACAGGTTTAATCTCTACGAGCAGTACTTC. It encodes CASSPDRFNLYEQYF.

The chain employs TRBV7-3 and TRBJ1-5; 9 bases match TRBD1. With V trimmed by 5 bases and J by 9 bases, 17 bases remained unmatched. The CDR3 contains 17 residues. Germline values: CDR1 SGHTA, CDR2 FQGTGA. CDR3: CASSPHRGQGPGWPQHF. The CDR3 DNA follows: TGTGCCAGCAGCCCTCACAGGGGGCAGGGGCCTGGATGGCCCCAGCATTTT.

In this sample, this clonotype turned up many times. V and J are TRBV5-1 and TRBJ2-5; D perhaps matches TRBD1 (6 bases). CDR3 length: 12 residues. The V end lost 2 bases, the J end lost 5 bases, and 7 bases lay between the germline ends. The V gene's germline CDR1 is SGHRS and CDR2 YFSETQ. CDR3 nucleotide sequence: TGCGCCAGCAGCTTTGACAGGGAGACCCAGTACTTC. The encoded protein is CASSFDRETQYF. The full variable domain, with the rest looked up from reference TRBV5-1 and TRBJ2-5, is KAGVTQTPRYLIKTRGQQVTLSCSPISGHRSVSWYQQTPGQGLQFLFEYFSETQRNKGNFPGRFSGRQFSNSRSEMNVSTLELGDSALYLCASSFDRETQYFGPGTRLLVL.

The V gene is TRBV5-6, the J gene TRBJ2-7; the D gene is possibly TRBD1 (5 bases). Per the germline V gene, CDR1 is SGHDT and CDR2 is YYEEEE. The CDR3 is 13 amino acids. V lost 0 bases to trimming and J lost 6 bases, with 10 bases between them. The CDR3 DNA is TGTGCCAGCAGCTTGGCCAACAGGCGCGAGCAGTACTTC. Residues: CASSLANRREQYF.

The sample holds a few counts of this clonotype. The chain links TRBV4-1 to TRBJ2-7; TRBD1 aligns across 9 bases. After removal of 1 base from V and 5 bases from J, the junction contained 9 bases not matched to a gene. Germline V gene lookup returns CDR1 MGHRA and CDR2 YSYEKL. This CDR3 is built from 16 residues. The CDR3 is CASSQVPGQGSDEQYF. CDR3 nucleotides: TGCGCCAGCAGCCAAGTTCCGGGACAGGGAAGCGACGAGCAGTACTTC.

The table lists this clonotype with a few counts. The rearrangement joins TRBV13 to TRBJ2-7; tentative D call: TRBD1 (5 bases). The V end was cut by 6 bases, the J end by 6 bases, with 15 bases between. From germline, CDR1 is PRHDT and CDR2 FYEKMQ (reference sequence). There are 13 residues in the CDR3. CDR3 amino acids: CASSYIRVGEQYF. CDR3 nucleotide sequence: TGTGCCAGCAGTTACATCAGGGTTGGCGAGCAGTACTTC.

The J gene is TRBJ1-2, the V gene TRBV29-1; 8 bases align to TRBD1. Germline loops: CDR1 SQVTM, CDR2 ANQGSEA. With 4 bases clipped from V and 5 bases from J, the junction kept 3 bases outside the gene matches. The CDR3 is 12 amino acids. CDR3: CSVGGQAYGYTF. The CDR3 DNA reads TGCAGCGTTGGGGGACAGGCGTATGGCTACACCTTC.

This clonotype has more than one count but fewer than ten. The rearrangement links TRBV28 to TRBJ1-1; no clear D gene. The CDR3 runs to 14 residues. Trimming left V 7 bases short and J 4 bases short, with 16 bases between. Germline CDR1 is MDHEN and CDR2 is SYDVKM. The CDR3: CASKGRAGVTEAFF. For the CDR3, the DNA is TGTGCCAGCAAGGGAAGGGCAGGCGTCACTGAAGCTTTCTTT.

This clonotype came up many times. J is TRBJ1-4 and V is TRBV5-1; TRBD1 agrees at 7 bases. J lost 0 bases, V lost 0 bases, and 2 bases had no gene match. The CDR3 contains 16 residues. Germline V CDR1 and CDR2: SGHRS, YFSETQ. This CDR3 reads CASSLGDRTTNEKLFF. The DNA for the CDR3 is TGCGCCAGCAGCTTGGGGGACAGAACAACTAATGAAAAACTGTTTTTT.

This clonotype turned up a few times. This could be a read error, since a much larger clone is one nucleotide away. V usage is TRBV5-8 and J usage is TRBJ1-2; D is unclear. The germline V gene encodes CDR1 SGHTS and CDR2 YDEGEE. The CDR3 spans 10 residues. V lost 2 bases to trimming and J lost 5 bases, with 1 base between them. CDR3 bases: TGTGCCAGCAGCTTATATGGCTACACCTTC. It specifies CASSLYGYTF.

This clonotype occurred many times. This sequence joins TRBV24-1 and TRBJ2-7, with TRBD1 identical over 9 bases. J lost 3 bases, V lost 3 bases, and 5 bases had no gene match. Per the germline V gene, CDR1 is KGHDR and CDR2 is SFDVKD. The CDR3 is 15 residues long. CDR3 nucleotide sequence: TGTGCCACCAGTGATCCCCGACAGGGGGTCTACGAGCAGTACTTC. Translating it yields CATSDPRQGVYEQYF.

V gene TRBV2 combines with J gene TRBJ2-5; 9 positions agree with TRBD2. The CDR3 is 13 amino acids. Losses at the gene ends were 7 bases for V and 5 bases for J; bases not matched to a gene: 5. The V gene's germline CDR1 is SNHLY and CDR2 FYNNEI. The CDR3, as DNA: TGTGCCAGCAACGGACTAGCGACGGAGACCCAGTACTTC. This encodes CASNGLATETQYF.

There are many counts of this clonotype. This chain joins TRBV24-1 and TRBJ2-6; D is undetermined. Germline assignment: CDR1 KGHDR and CDR2 SFDVKD. Trimming took 8 bases from V and 0 from J, leaving 4 bases between them. CDR3 length: 13 residues. The CDR3 DNA reads as TGTGCCACCACTTCCTCTGGGGCCAACGTCCTGACTTTC. It translates to CATTSSGANVLTF.

This clonotype has at least ten counts. As DNA, the CDR3 is TGCAGTGCTAGAGTTGGCGGATCCAATCAGCCCCAGCATTTT. This codes for CSARVGGSNQPQHF. The chain links TRBV20-1 to TRBJ1-5; no clear D gene. The CDR3 runs 14 residues. V was pared by 1 base and J by 3 bases, with 10 bases between. Germline V lookup: CDR1 DFQATT, CDR2 SNEGSKA (reference sequence).

About this clonotype itself: As the CDR3 is not closed by the conserved phenylalanine or tryptophan, this likely results from a read error. The CDR3 here is CASSVSSGGNEAFL. The CDR3 DNA follows: TGTGCCAGCAGCGTGTCCAGTGGGGGCAATGAAGCTTTCCTT. The rearrangement uses TRBV7-9 and TRBJ1-1; D perhaps matches TRBD1 (6 bases). V lost 5 bases to trimming and J lost 7 bases, with 17 bases between them. The CDR3 spans 14 residues. Germline V gene data show CDR1 as SEHNR and CDR2 as FQNEAQ (reference sequence).

In its sample, this clonotype was seen many times. This chain connects TRBV20-1 to TRBJ2-2; 8 nucleotides align to TRBD2. After removal of 3 bases from V and 4 bases from J, the junction contained 1 base not matched to a gene. This CDR3 is built from 13 residues. Germline V gene data show CDR1 as DFQATT and CDR2 as SNEGSKA (reference sequence). CDR3 protein: CSASGRATGELFF. CDR3 nucleotides: TGCAGTGCTAGCGGGAGGGCCACCGGGGAGCTGTTTTTT.

The rearrangement joins TRBV19 to TRBJ2-7; possibly TRBD1 for D (6 bases). CDR3 length: 13 amino acids. Between the trimmed V and J ends, which lost 3 bases and 6 bases, there was a span of 12 bases. The germline V gene has CDR1 LNHDA and CDR2 SQIVND (reference sequence). This chain's CDR3 is CASSMNRVREQYF. CDR3 nucleotide sequence: TGTGCCAGTAGTATGAACAGGGTTCGCGAGCAGTACTTC.

This clonotype was seen repeatedly, ten times or more. V and J are TRBV11-2 and TRBJ2-5; D ambiguous. This CDR3 is built from 16 residues. The germline CDR1 and CDR2 sequences are SGHAT and FQNNGV. The ends were cut back, 3 bases at V and 7 bases at J, with 21 bases in the middle. Here the CDR3 DNA reads TGTGCCAGCAGCTTGAGGCACTGGCGGCAGGAAGGGACCCAGTACTTC. This gives the protein CASSLRHWRQEGTQYF. Complete variable domain (other parts from reference TRBV11-2 and TRBJ2-5): EAGVAQSPRYKIIEKRQSVAFWCNPISGHATLYWYQQILGQGPKLLIQFQNNGVVDDSQLPKDRFSAERLKGVDSTLKIQPAKLEDSAVYLCASSLRHWRQEGTQYFGPGTRLLVL.

This clonotype was seen ten or more times. V is TRBV10-3 and J is TRBJ2-7; TRBD1 aligns across 7 bases. Germline V lookup: CDR1 ENHRY, CDR2 SYGVKD. This CDR3 contains 14 residues. V lost 8 bases to trimming and J lost 6 bases; unmatched junction nucleotides: 13. In DNA form, the CDR3 reads TGTGCCATCTCCGCATCAGTGACAGGGCGCGAGCAGTACTTC. Translating it yields CAISASVTGREQYF.

In its sample, this clonotype was seen a few times. The J gene is TRBJ2-7, the V gene TRBV6-5; the match to TRBD1 covers 9 bases. The CDR3 length is 15 residues. V lost 6 bases, J lost 1 base, and 7 bases stayed unmatched. Germline V gene lookup returns CDR1 MNHEY and CDR2 SVGAGI. The CDR3 region is CASSRSGTGSYEQYF. Here the CDR3 DNA reads TGTGCCAGCAGCAGATCCGGGACAGGGTCCTACGAGCAGTACTTC.

This clonotype was counted at least ten times. This chain uses TRBV9 with TRBJ2-5; TRBD2 agrees at 10 bases. V lost 3 bases and J lost 2; bases outside the gene matches: 4. CDR1 and CDR2 from the germline V gene are SGDLS and YYNGEE. The CDR3 loop spans 15 amino acids. The CDR3 DNA sequence: TGTGCCAGCAGCGCAGGACTAGCGGAGCAAGAGACCCAGTACTTC. It yields the protein CASSAGLAEQETQYF.

The J gene is TRBJ1-1, the V gene TRBV6-5; no clear D. V was clipped by 3 bases and J by 7 bases, with 9 bases between them. CDR3 length: 12 residues. In germline, CDR1 is MNHEY, CDR2 SVGAGI. The CDR3 DNA reads as TGTGCCAGCAGTTATGGCACCCGTGAAGCTTTCTTT. Amino acids: CASSYGTREAFF.

The chain links TRBV3-1 to TRBJ1-1, with TRBD1 matching over 8 bases. CDR3 length equals 14 residues. Trimming at V came to 1 base and at J to 5 bases, leaving 3 bases not matched to a gene. Germline CDR1 LGHDT, CDR2 YNNKEL (reference sequence). The CDR3 DNA reads TGTGCCAGCAGCCAAGGGACAGGGCGGACTGAAGCTTTCTTT. Translating it yields CASSQGTGRTEAFF.

This clonotype came up many times. V gene TRBV2 combines with J gene TRBJ1-3; D is unresolved. CDR3 length equals 12 residues. Trimming shortened V by 9 bases and J by 6 bases, and 12 bases separated the two germline ends. CDR1 and CDR2 from the germline V gene are SNHLY and FYNNEI. CDR3: CARATRVNTIYF. In nucleotides, the CDR3 is TGTGCCAGAGCGACAAGAGTAAACACCATATATTTT.

This clonotype came up many times. This chain connects TRBV20-1 to TRBJ2-7, with TRBD1 identical over 7 bases. Germline V gene lookup returns CDR1 DFQATT and CDR2 SNEGSKA (reference sequence). Trimming removed 6 bases from V and 4 bases from J; junction bases left unmatched: 15. CDR3 length: 15 residues. CDR3 nucleotide sequence: TGCAGTGCGCCTTCTGAGACAGGGTTTCGGTACGAGCAGTACTTC. Translating it yields CSAPSETGFRYEQYF.

This sequence joins TRBV20-1 and TRBJ2-5, with TRBD2 matching 11 bases. The CDR3 has 16 residues. Germline V gives CDR1 DFQATT, CDR2 SNEGSKA (reference sequence). V trimming: 5 bases; J trimming: 0 bases; junction bases outside the gene matches: 8. The CDR3 is CSAPELAGAYQETQYF. CDR3 sequence (DNA): TGCAGTGCTCCCGAACTAGCGGGAGCGTACCAAGAGACCCAGTACTTC.

CDR3: CASSLSFGTGGEETQYF. CDR3 sequence (DNA): TGTGCCAGCAGCTTAAGTTTTGGGACAGGGGGCGAGGAGACCCAGTACTTC. The chain carries TRBV7-3 and TRBJ2-5; TRBD1 matches at 12 bases. Germline V gives CDR1 SGHTA, CDR2 FQGTGA. The CDR3 is 17 residues long. V dropped 1 base and J dropped 5; count of bases not matched to a gene: 8.

The V gene is TRBV5-6, the J gene TRBJ2-7; no firm D call. Germline V gene sequence: CDR1 SGHDT, CDR2 YYEEEE. V gave up 4 bases and J gave up 3 bases, with 14 bases separating them. This CDR3 contains 14 residues. The CDR3 DNA reads as TGTGCCAGCAGCCACGTACAGAGGCTCTACGAGCAGTACTTC. Translating gives CASSHVQRLYEQYF.